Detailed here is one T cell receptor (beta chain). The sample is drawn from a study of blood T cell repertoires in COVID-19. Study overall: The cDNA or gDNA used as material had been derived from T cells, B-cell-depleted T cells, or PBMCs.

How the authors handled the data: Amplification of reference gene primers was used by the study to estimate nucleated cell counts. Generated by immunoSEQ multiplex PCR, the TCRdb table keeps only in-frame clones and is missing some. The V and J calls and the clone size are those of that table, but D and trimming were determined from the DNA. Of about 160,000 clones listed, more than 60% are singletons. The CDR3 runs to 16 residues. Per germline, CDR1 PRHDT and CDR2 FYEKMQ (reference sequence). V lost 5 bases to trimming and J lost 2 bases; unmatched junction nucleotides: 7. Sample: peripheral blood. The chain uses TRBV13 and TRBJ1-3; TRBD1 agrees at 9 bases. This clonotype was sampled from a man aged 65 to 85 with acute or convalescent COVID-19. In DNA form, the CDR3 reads TGTGCCAGCAGCGCCGGGACAGGGATGGCTGGAAACACCATATATTTT. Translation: CASSAGTGMAGNTIYF.